These 5 T cell receptor beta chains share one sample of origin, sequenced in a study of blood T cell repertoires in COVID-19. TCRdb's table, derived via immunoSEQ multiplex PCR, lists solely in-frame clones and lacks some. The sample consists of a few hundred thousand clones, roughly 81% of them appearing once. The specimen was peripheral blood. Every receptor here comes from a man aged 50 to 59 who had recovered from COVID-19.

This chain joins TRBV12-3 or TRBV12-4 and TRBJ1-1; no definite D call. V lost 5 bases and J lost 4, with 11 bases in between. CDR3 size: 13 residues. CDR3 sequence reads: CASSIEVGTEAFF. CDR3 DNA: TGTGCCAGCAGTATCGAGGTGGGCACTGAAGCTTTCTTT.

The chain carries TRBV28 and TRBJ2-1; 9 bases match TRBD2. CDR1 and CDR2 (germline): MDHEN, SYDVKM. Trimming removed 6 bases from V and 5 bases from J; junction bases left unmatched: 5. The CDR3 totals 14 residues. CDR3 bases: TGTGCCAGCAGAGGACTAGCGAAAGACAATGAGCAGTTCTTC. It specifies CASRGLAKDNEQFF.

J is TRBJ1-3 and V is TRBV6-5, with D unresolved. The CDR3 spans 13 residues. Trimming shortened V by 6 bases and J by 3 bases, and 9 bases separated the two germline ends. CDR1 and CDR2 from the germline V gene are MNHEY and SVGAGI. DNA for the CDR3: TGTGCCAGCAGATCAGGAAATGGAAACACCATATATTTT. Translation: CASRSGNGNTIYF.

This clone was seen more than once but under ten times. The chain uses TRBV7-9 and TRBJ2-6; 9 bases agree with TRBD1. The V and J ends lost 4 bases and 4 bases, in that order; junction bases with no gene match: 5. Looked up from germline, CDR1 is SEHNR and CDR2 is FQNEAQ (reference sequence). The CDR3 has 16 amino acids. The CDR3 is CASSSGTGTGANVLTF. The CDR3 DNA follows: TGTGCCAGCAGCTCCGGGACAGGGACCGGGGCCAACGTCCTGACTTTC.

This clone was picked up one time. The chain links TRBV3-1 (or the pseudogene TRBV3-2) to TRBJ2-3; D not resolved. The CDR3 totals 12 residues. Trimming removed 4 bases at V and 4 bases at J, with 6 bases between. CDR1 and CDR2 (germline): LGHDT, YNNKEL (reference sequence). CDR3 nucleotide sequence: TGTGCCAGCAGCCGACTTCCAGATACGCAGTATTTT. It is translated as CASSRLPDTQYF.